One and the same sample provided the 10 T cell receptor beta chains below, sequenced in a study of blood T cell repertoires in COVID-19. TCRdb keeps only in-frame clones here, not all; method: immunoSEQ multiplex PCR. The sample shows roughly 130,000 clones, under 85% of them seen only once. Sequenced sample: peripheral blood. All receptors derive from an older woman with acute or convalescent COVID-19.

This rearrangement joins TRBV5-4 to TRBJ1-6, with D tentatively TRBD1 (6 bases). The CDR3 contains 15 residues. CDR1 is SGHNT, CDR2 YYREEE, per germline (reference sequence). V was clipped by 0 bases and J by 10 bases, with 14 bases between them. The DNA for the CDR3 is TGTGCCAGCAGCTTGGACTTTACAGGGACCTCACCCCTCCACTTT. The encoded protein is CASSLDFTGTSPLHF.

The chain employs TRBV30 and TRBJ1-1; the match to TRBD1 covers 7 bases. CDR1 is GTSNPN and CDR2 is SVGIG in the germline V gene (reference sequence). The CDR3 runs to 12 residues. CDR3 in amino acids: CAYRGKNTEAFF. The CDR3 nucleotides are TGTGCTTACAGGGGAAAGAACACTGAAGCTTTCTTT.

CDR3: CASSLARGASNSPLHF. Written as DNA, the CDR3 is TGTGCCAGCAGCTTAGCGCGGGGGGCCTCTAATTCACCCCTCCACTTT. The chain is built from TRBV7-9 and TRBJ1-6; D is possibly TRBD1 (6 bases). The CDR3 covers 16 residues. In germline, CDR1 is SEHNR, CDR2 FQNEAQ (reference sequence). V was pared by 0 bases and J by 6 bases, with 12 bases between.

The chain recombines TRBV2 with TRBJ1-4; no definite D call. This CDR3 spans 13 amino acids. Germline loops: CDR1 SNHLY, CDR2 FYNNEI. Trimming stripped 6 bases from V and 5 bases from J, with 10 bases between. CDR3 region: CASSFRLNEKLFF. The CDR3 coding sequence is TGTGCCAGCAGCTTCAGGCTGAATGAAAAACTGTTTTTT.

The V call is TRBV2, the J call TRBJ1-4, with D possibly TRBD1 on 5 matching bases. The germline V and J ends were trimmed by 6 bases and 13 bases, with 21 bases remaining between them. Germline V lookup: CDR1 SNHLY, CDR2 FYNNEI. The CDR3 covers 14 residues. The CDR3 bases are TGTGCCAGCAGCGCTCGCGGGGCCCAGGGAGGACTGTTTTTT. Its translation is CASSARGAQGGLFF.

This clone has a single count. The chain employs TRBV2 and TRBJ2-5; TRBD2 matches 7 bases. V lost 5 bases and J lost 4; bases outside the gene matches: 7. Germline V CDR1 and CDR2: SNHLY, FYNNEI. The CDR3 contains 14 residues. The CDR3 sequence is CASSLGTIRETQYF. CDR3 DNA: TGTGCCAGCAGTTTGGGGACTATTCGAGAGACCCAGTACTTC.

This sequence joins TRBV10-3 and TRBJ1-1; 8 bases agree with TRBD1. The V and J ends lost 2 bases and 3 bases, in that order; junction bases with no gene match: 5. CDR3 length: 15 residues. Looked up from germline, CDR1 is ENHRY and CDR2 is SYGVKD. CDR3 nucleotides: TGTGCCATCAGTGAGCCAGGGGGCGCGGACACTGAAGCTTTCTTT. This translates into CAISEPGGADTEAFF.

V usage is TRBV27 and J usage is TRBJ2-3, with unresolved D. CDR1 is MNHEY and CDR2 is SMNVEV in the germline V gene (reference sequence). Deletions cut 4 bases from V and 2 bases from J, with 4 bases between. The CDR3 totals 12 residues. For the CDR3, the DNA is TGTGCCAGCAGTTCCTTCACAGATACGCAGTATTTT. Translated: CASSSFTDTQYF.

The chain has TRBV24-1 and TRBJ2-5; 8 bases fit TRBD1. The CDR3 spans 14 residues. The germline V gene has CDR1 KGHDR and CDR2 SFDVKD. V gave up 1 base and J gave up 4 bases; unmatched junction bases: 1. The CDR3 region is CATSDLTGGETQYF. The CDR3 bases are TGTGCCACCAGTGATTTAACAGGGGGAGAGACCCAGTACTTC.

The chain is built from TRBV11-2 and TRBJ1-6; D unclear. CDR1 and CDR2 from the germline V gene are SGHAT and FQNNGV. V lost 7 bases, J lost 10 bases, and 14 bases lay in between. The CDR3 spans 13 residues. The CDR3 DNA reads as TGTGCCAGCACCCAAAATCGGTTCTCACCCCTCCACTTT. Amino acid sequence: CASTQNRFSPLHF.